The 21 T cell receptor beta chains below all came from one sample that was sequenced in a study of neoadjuvant anti-PD-1 for oral cavity cancer. Clones were sequenced by immunoSEQ multiplex PCR, and TCRdb holds only the in-frame ones, with some missing. The sample lists around 8,000 clones, about three fifths occurring once. Time point noted: after neoadjuvant nivolumab, at surgical resection. The source material was PBMCs, sampled after nivolumab (anti-PD-1) treatment. The receptors stem from a person between 35 and 79 years old with oral cavity squamous cell carcinoma.

This chain links TRBV19 with TRBJ2-7, with 8 bases matching TRBD1. Germline V gene sequence: CDR1 LNHDA, CDR2 SQIVND (reference sequence). V gave up 1 base and J gave up 2 bases; unmatched junction bases: 13. The CDR3 spans 18 residues. CDR3 amino acids: CASSIGSGGVAWAYEQYF. The CDR3 nucleotides read TGTGCCAGTAGTATAGGGTCAGGGGGCGTTGCGTGGGCCTACGAGCAGTACTTC.

This clone appeared a few times. This chain joins TRBV4-3 and TRBJ1-6, with 7 nucleotides matching TRBD1. The germline V gene has CDR1 LGHNA and CDR2 YSLEER. This CDR3 spans 16 amino acids. The junction had 9 bases not matched to a gene; V was cut back by 1 base and J by 9 bases. CDR3 sequence reads: CASSQAPGTVGSPLHF. The CDR3 region has the DNA TGCGCCAGCAGCCAAGCCCCAGGGACAGTCGGTTCACCCCTCCACTTT.

V gene TRBV19 combines with J gene TRBJ2-1, with 8 bases aligning to TRBD2. Germline loops: CDR1 LNHDA, CDR2 SQIVND (reference sequence). The CDR3 loop spans 18 amino acids. The V and J ends lost 8 bases and 0 bases, in that order; junction bases with no gene match: 15. In DNA, the CDR3 is TGTGCCAGTGCCGGGGTAGCGGGGACCTATAGCTCCTACAATGAGCAGTTCTTC. Protein sequence: CASAGVAGTYSSYNEQFF.

V gene TRBV9 combines with J gene TRBJ1-2, with TRBD1 identical over 9 bases. The CDR3 is 13 residues long. The trim removed 0 bases at V and 6 bases at J, leaving 0 bases unmatched. Germline CDR1 reads SGDLS; CDR2 reads YYNGEE. CDR3 sequence reads: CASSVGQGDGYTF. The CDR3 DNA reads as TGTGCCAGCAGCGTAGGACAGGGGGATGGCTACACCTTC.

The chain has TRBV6-1 and TRBJ2-7; D possibly matches TRBD1 or TRBD2 (5 bases each). V lost 4 bases and J lost 0, with 13 bases in between. The CDR3 is 15 amino acids. The V gene's germline CDR1 is MNHNS and CDR2 SASEGT. This CDR3 reads CASSGGSRSSYEQYF. DNA of the CDR3: TGTGCCAGCAGTGGGGGGTCAAGGAGCTCCTACGAGCAGTACTTC.

The chain recombines TRBV2 with TRBJ1-5; weak D call: TRBD1 (6 bases). Germline values: CDR1 SNHLY, CDR2 FYNNEI. Between the trimmed V and J ends, which lost 1 base and 7 bases, there was a span of 11 bases. The CDR3 runs 14 residues. The CDR3 DNA sequence: TGTGCCAGCAGTGAAGTGGGGGGCAGACAGCCCCAGCATTTT. This encodes CASSEVGGRQPQHF.

This chain joins TRBV9 and TRBJ2-2; possible D gene TRBD2, 6 bases. The CDR3 runs to 15 residues. Germline CDR1 SGDLS, CDR2 YYNGEE. V lost 3 bases and J lost 6, with 15 bases in between. The CDR3 sequence is CASSDRDSRAGELFF. The CDR3, as DNA: TGTGCCAGCAGCGACCGGGACTCCCGTGCCGGGGAGCTGTTTTTT.

The V and J genes are TRBV4-1 and TRBJ1-4, with 9 bases lining up with TRBD1. The CDR3 sequence is 20 residues long. CDR1 is MGHRA and CDR2 is YSYEKL in the germline V gene. Trimming at V came to 3 bases and at J to 3 bases, leaving 17 bases not matched to a gene. The CDR3 DNA is TGCGCCAGCAGCCATAAGACAGGGGGGAGGTTTTTGGCCTCTAATGAAAAACTGTTTTTT. Translating it yields CASSHKTGGRFLASNEKLFF.

The V call is TRBV6-5, the J call TRBJ1-1; TRBD1 is a possible D gene (5 bases). The V gene's germline CDR1 is MNHEY and CDR2 SVGAGI. This CDR3 has 13 residues. Trimming left V 6 bases short and J 1 base short, with 9 bases between. The CDR3 is CASSRDGNTEAFF. The CDR3, as DNA: TGTGCCAGCAGCCGGGACGGGAACACTGAAGCTTTCTTT.

The chain recombines TRBV5-1 with TRBJ2-3; unclear D gene. The V gene's germline CDR1 is SGHRS and CDR2 YFSETQ. CDR3 length: 15 amino acids. The V end lost 0 bases, the J end lost 3 bases, and 11 bases lay between the germline ends. The CDR3 spells CASSLVDSSTDTQYF. CDR3 DNA: TGCGCCAGCAGCTTGGTAGATTCGTCAACAGATACGCAGTATTTT.

The chain combines TRBV4-1 with TRBJ2-1; TRBD2 matches at 7 bases. The CDR3 contains 16 residues. The ends lost 4 bases at V and 4 bases at J; junction bases unmatched: 10. The germline gives CDR1 MGHRA, CDR2 YSYEKL. CDR3 DNA sequence: TGCGCCAGCAGCCCTAAGGGCCGGGGGGATTACAATGAGCAGTTCTTC. Its translation is CASSPKGRGDYNEQFF.

This chain links TRBV9 with TRBJ1-6; D not certain. This CDR3 contains 14 residues. Germline loops: CDR1 SGDLS, CDR2 YYNGEE. Trimming stripped 0 bases from V and 5 bases from J, with 6 bases between. CDR3 nucleotides: TGTGCCAGCAGCGTAGGTCAGAATAATTCACCCCTCCACTTT. Translated, it gives CASSVGQNNSPLHF.

This chain links TRBV19 with TRBJ1-2; a possible D gene is TRBD1 (5 bases). Trimming stripped 3 bases from V and 2 bases from J, with 10 bases between. CDR1 and CDR2 from the germline V gene are LNHDA and SQIVND (reference sequence). The CDR3 is made up of 14 amino acids. CDR3 DNA: TGTGCCAGTAGTATGGCAGGGAACAACTATGGCTACACCTTC. This gives the protein CASSMAGNNYGYTF.

J is TRBJ1-4 and V is TRBV7-9; tentative D call: TRBD1 (5 bases). V lost 4 bases, J lost 2 bases, and 8 bases lay in between. CDR3 size: 14 residues. Germline CDR1 reads SEHNR; CDR2 reads FQNEAQ (reference sequence). In DNA, the CDR3 is TGTGCCAGCAGCTGGGGGGACACTAATGAAAAACTGTTTTTT. This codes for CASSWGDTNEKLFF.

There are a few counts of this clone. This chain connects TRBV7-9 to TRBJ1-6, with D possibly matching TRBD1 (6 bases). V lost 3 bases, J lost 7 bases, and 10 bases lay in between. The germline gives CDR1 SEHNR, CDR2 FQNEAQ (reference sequence). CDR3 length: 14 residues. The CDR3 protein is CASSFRGTNSPLHF. The CDR3, as DNA: TGTGCCAGCAGCTTTAGGGGGACAAATTCACCCCTCCACTTT.

This clone has just a few counts. For the CDR3, the DNA is TGTGCCAGCAGCTTAAAACGAGACGGACAGCAGTACTTC. Translation: CASSLKRDGQQYF. The chain is built from TRBV7-3 and TRBJ2-7; no clear D gene. The CDR3 is made up of 13 amino acids. Germline-derived CDR1 and CDR2 are SGHTA and FQGTGA. The V end was cut by 1 base, the J end by 8 bases, with 12 bases between.

This sequence joins TRBV4-1 and TRBJ1-5, with D hard to call. The V end was cut by 4 bases, the J end by 4 bases, with 8 bases between. Germline assignment: CDR1 MGHRA and CDR2 YSYEKL. The CDR3 loop spans 13 amino acids. The CDR3 sequence is CASSRQVNQPQHF. In DNA, the CDR3 is TGCGCCAGCAGCCGACAAGTTAATCAGCCCCAGCATTTT.

The rearrangement uses TRBV5-1 and TRBJ2-5; TRBD1 matches 7 bases. The CDR3 totals 13 residues. J lost 3 bases, V lost 5 bases, and 4 bases had no gene match. Germline CDR1 reads SGHRS; CDR2 reads YFSETQ. The CDR3 is CASRVGTEETQYF. CDR3 bases: TGCGCCAGCAGAGTAGGGACAGAAGAGACCCAGTACTTC.

The rearrangement joins TRBV7-2 to TRBJ1-2; D call uncertain. V lost 1 base and J 4 bases, leaving 10 bases between the germline ends. The CDR3 is made up of 14 amino acids. Germline V gene data show CDR1 as SGHTA and CDR2 as FQGNSA. The CDR3 DNA reads as TGTGCCAGCAGCTTAGGCGGGCAGTCCTATGGCTACACCTTC. It is translated as CASSLGGQSYGYTF.

The chain employs TRBV5-1 and TRBJ2-2; 10 bases fit TRBD2. With V trimmed by 6 bases and J by 0 bases, 5 bases remained unmatched. The CDR3 extends over 16 amino acids. Per germline, CDR1 SGHRS and CDR2 YFSETQ. CDR3 in DNA: TGCGCCAGCAATCCTAGCGGGGGACCGAACACCGGGGAGCTGTTTTTT. Its protein product is CASNPSGGPNTGELFF.

The chain links TRBV5-1 to TRBJ2-3; the match to TRBD2 covers 8 bases. Trimming took 2 bases from V and 3 from J; bases not matched to a gene: 5. Germline V CDR1 and CDR2: SGHRS, YFSETQ. This CDR3 has 15 residues. The CDR3 is CASSFVRGATDTQYF. CDR3 coding DNA: TGCGCCAGCAGCTTCGTGCGGGGGGCTACAGATACGCAGTATTTT.